This T cell receptor beta chain was captured in a study of blood T cell repertoires in COVID-19. Study-level background: COVID-19 samples from acute and convalescent phases originated in the United States, Italy and Spain. The analysed material was cDNA or gDNA that came from T cells, B-cell-depleted T cells, or PBMCs.

Per the original methods: For nucleated cells, counts were estimated from reference gene primer amplification. The protocol was immunoSEQ multiplex PCR, while the TCRdb copy is restricted to in-frame clones and leaves out a portion. The V and J calls and clone size come from that table; D and trimming were worked out from the DNA. The sample has around 200,000 clones, under 90% seen once. Trimming took 1 base from V and 4 from J; bases not matched to a gene: 9. The CDR3 runs to 16 residues. Per germline, CDR1 SGHVS and CDR2 FQNEAQ. The chain is built from TRBV7-8 and TRBJ1-1; TRBD1 agrees at 7 bases. This clonotype was obtained from a man aged 45-65 years with acute or convalescent COVID-19. Sequenced input: peripheral blood. CDR3 sequence reads: CASSLEGRGVSTEAFF. CDR3 nucleotides: TGTGCCAGCAGCTTAGAGGGCAGGGGGGTGAGCACTGAAGCTTTCTTT.